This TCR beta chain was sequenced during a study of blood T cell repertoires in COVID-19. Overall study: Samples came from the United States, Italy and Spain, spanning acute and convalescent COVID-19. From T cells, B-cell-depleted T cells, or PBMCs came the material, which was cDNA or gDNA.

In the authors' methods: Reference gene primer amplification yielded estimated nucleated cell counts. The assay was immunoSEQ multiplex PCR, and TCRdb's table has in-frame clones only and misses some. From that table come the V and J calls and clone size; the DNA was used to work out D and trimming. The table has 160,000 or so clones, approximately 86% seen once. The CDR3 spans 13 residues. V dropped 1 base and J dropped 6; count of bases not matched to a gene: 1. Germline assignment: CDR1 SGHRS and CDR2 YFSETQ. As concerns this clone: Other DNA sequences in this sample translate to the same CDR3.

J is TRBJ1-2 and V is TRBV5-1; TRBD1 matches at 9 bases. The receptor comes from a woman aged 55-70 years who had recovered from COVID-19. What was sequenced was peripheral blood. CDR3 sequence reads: CASSLTGGDGYTF. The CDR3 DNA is TGCGCCAGCAGCTTGACAGGGGGCGATGGCTACACCTTC.